The present T cell receptor beta chain was sequenced within a study of shared clonotypes between healthy human individuals. The assay was immunoSEQ multiplex PCR, and TCRdb's table has in-frame clones only and misses some. Here the sample spans 550,000 to 800,000 clones, about 90% being singletons. Healthy HIV-negative adults without recent acute infections or vaccinations served as donors. Only Caucasian adults living in Nashville, Tennessee made up the donor group. CD8 memory comprised CD45RO+ plus CCR7-negative CD45RA+ TemRA cells. Germline CDR1 is DFQATT and CDR2 is SNEGSKA (reference sequence). The CDR3 sequence is 9 residues long. The ends were cut back, 3 bases at V and 9 bases at J, with 4 bases in the middle.

The V gene is TRBV20-1, the J gene TRBJ2-3; D call uncertain. Sequenced input: memory CD8+ T cells from PBMCs. Subset of the sample: CD45RO+ cells pooled with CCR7-negative TemRA cells. This receptor was identified in a man between 18 and 35 years old in good health. Some clones in this sample may be carry-over from other donors' samples. CDR3 DNA sequence: TGCAGTGCTAGTAACACGCAGTATTTT. This encodes CSASNTQYF.